This is a list of T cell receptor beta chains from one sample in a study of blood T cell repertoires in COVID-19. Profiled with immunoSEQ multiplex PCR; TCRdb holds only in-frame clones, not every one. The sample lists about 200,000 clones, roughly 90% occurring once. What was sequenced was peripheral blood. These receptors were taken from a young man with active or convalescent COVID-19. CDR3s include the opening cysteine and the closing phenylalanine or tryptophan. The D gene is left open where the match is weak. The listing skips clone size in some rows; elsewhere it reads once, few, many or a size class.

j_call: TRBJ1-2
d_call: TRBD1
v_call: TRBV25-1
clone_size: .
cdr3_aa: CASSHRQGLTF
cdr3_nt: TGTGCCAGCAGTCACCGACAGGGGTTAACCTTC

j_call: TRBJ2-7
d_call: .
v_call: TRBV3-1/TRBV3-2
clone_size: few
cdr3_aa: CASSQAPARREQYF
cdr3_nt: TGTGCCAGCAGCCAAGCCCCCGCACGCCGGGAGCAGTACTTC

j_call: TRBJ2-7
d_call: TRBD1
v_call: TRBV4-2
clone_size: .
cdr3_aa: CASTPGTGFTEQYF
cdr3_nt: TGTGCCAGCACTCCGGGGACAGGGTTCACCGAGCAGTACTTC

j_call: TRBJ1-2
d_call: .
v_call: TRBV25-1
clone_size: .
cdr3_aa: CASSEYNGAKDGYTF
cdr3_nt: TGTGCCAGCAGTGAATATAATGGAGCCAAGGATGGCTACACCTTC

j_call: TRBJ2-7
d_call: TRBD2
v_call: TRBV19
clone_size: .
cdr3_aa: CASRRGISYEQYF
cdr3_nt: TGTGCCAGTAGGCGGGGGATATCCTACGAGCAGTACTTC

j_call: TRBJ2-2
d_call: .
v_call: TRBV3-1/TRBV3-2
clone_size: .
cdr3_aa: CASSSRTNTGELFF
cdr3_nt: TGTGCCAGCAGCTCCCGGACTAACACCGGGGAGCTGTTTTTT

j_call: TRBJ2-1
d_call: .
v_call: TRBV19
clone_size: .
cdr3_aa: CASNLLGGADEQFF
cdr3_nt: TGTGCCAGTAATTTACTCGGCGGGGCAGATGAGCAGTTCTTC

j_call: TRBJ1-5
d_call: .
v_call: TRBV30
clone_size: .
cdr3_aa: CAWGKDNNQPQHF
cdr3_nt: TGTGCCTGGGGAAAAGACAACAATCAGCCCCAGCATTTT

j_call: TRBJ1-5
d_call: .
v_call: TRBV7-8
clone_size: .
cdr3_aa: CASSLVGVQPQHF
cdr3_nt: TGTGCCAGCAGCTTAGTAGGGGTTCAGCCCCAGCATTTT

j_call: TRBJ2-1
d_call: TRBD1
v_call: TRBV19
clone_size: .
cdr3_aa: CASGTGYSPLYNEQFF
cdr3_nt: TGTGCCAGCGGGACAGGTTATTCCCCCCTTTACAATGAGCAGTTCTTC

j_call: TRBJ2-7
d_call: TRBD2
v_call: TRBV25-1
clone_size: .
cdr3_aa: CASSGPRGGSHEQYF
cdr3_nt: TGTGCCAGCAGTGGTCCCCGGGGGGGGAGCCACGAGCAGTACTTC

j_call: TRBJ2-7
d_call: TRBD2
v_call: TRBV5-1
clone_size: .
cdr3_aa: CASSLAGTSGYEQYF
cdr3_nt: TGCGCCAGCAGCTTGGCCGGGACTAGCGGTTACGAGCAGTACTTC

j_call: TRBJ2-3
d_call: TRBD1
v_call: TRBV3-1/TRBV3-2
clone_size: .
cdr3_aa: CASSTQGAGTDTQYF
cdr3_nt: TGTGCCAGCAGCACACAGGGGGCCGGAACAGATACGCAGTATTTT

j_call: TRBJ2-2
d_call: .
v_call: TRBV3-1/TRBV3-2
clone_size: .
cdr3_aa: CASSHPIGELFF
cdr3_nt: TGTGCCAGCAGCCATCCCATCGGGGAGCTGTTTTTT